This T cell receptor (beta chain) stems from a study of T cells in Graves' hyperthyroidism and ophthalmopathy. Study overall: Peripheral blood was acquired at first diagnosis, ahead of any therapy whatsoever.

This CDR3 comprises 13 residues. Germline-derived CDR1 and CDR2 are SNHLY and FYNNEI. V lost 7 bases and J lost 0, with 9 bases in between. Overall study findings and caveats: The model anticipated ophthalmopathy a median approximately 6.6 months pre-onset. Blood held most thyroid clonotypes expanded above 0.001 frequency.

Not enrolled were patients with uncontrolled infection, other autoimmune disease, pregnancy or lactation. Amplification of TCR beta CDR3 regions was performed using RNA transcripts as template. Primed by the HTBI set, a first-round RT-PCR was run on the TCR CDR3. TCRdb redid the calling of the multiplex PCR reads with MiXCR, one entry per CDR3 protein. Found here are roughly 560,000 distinct CDR3 sequences, approximately 14% of them singletons; the top ten hold roughly 4.5%. This clonotype occurred many times. Antigen unknown. This chain joins TRBV2 and TRBJ1-1, with D possibly TRBD1 on 5 matching bases. What was sequenced was blood. The clonotype originates from a woman aged 40 to 49 with Graves' ophthalmopathy. The CDR3 is CASTEGVNTEAFF. CDR3 in DNA: TGTGCCAGCACCGAAGGGGTGAACACTGAAGCTTTCTTT.